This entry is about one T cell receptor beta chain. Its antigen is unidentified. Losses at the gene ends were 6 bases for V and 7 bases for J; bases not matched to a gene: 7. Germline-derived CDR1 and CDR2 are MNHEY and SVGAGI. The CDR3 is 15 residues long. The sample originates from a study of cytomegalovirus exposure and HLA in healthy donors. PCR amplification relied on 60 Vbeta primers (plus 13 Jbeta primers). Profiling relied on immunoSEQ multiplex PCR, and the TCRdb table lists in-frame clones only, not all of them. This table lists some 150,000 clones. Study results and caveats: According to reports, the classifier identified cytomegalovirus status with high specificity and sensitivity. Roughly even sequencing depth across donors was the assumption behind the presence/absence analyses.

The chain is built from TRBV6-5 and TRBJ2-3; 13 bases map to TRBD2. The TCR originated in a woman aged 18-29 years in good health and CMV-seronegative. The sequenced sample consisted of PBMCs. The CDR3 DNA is TGTGCCAGCAGAAGGACTAGCGGGAGTTACAATACGCAGTATTTT. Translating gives CASRRTSGSYNTQYF.